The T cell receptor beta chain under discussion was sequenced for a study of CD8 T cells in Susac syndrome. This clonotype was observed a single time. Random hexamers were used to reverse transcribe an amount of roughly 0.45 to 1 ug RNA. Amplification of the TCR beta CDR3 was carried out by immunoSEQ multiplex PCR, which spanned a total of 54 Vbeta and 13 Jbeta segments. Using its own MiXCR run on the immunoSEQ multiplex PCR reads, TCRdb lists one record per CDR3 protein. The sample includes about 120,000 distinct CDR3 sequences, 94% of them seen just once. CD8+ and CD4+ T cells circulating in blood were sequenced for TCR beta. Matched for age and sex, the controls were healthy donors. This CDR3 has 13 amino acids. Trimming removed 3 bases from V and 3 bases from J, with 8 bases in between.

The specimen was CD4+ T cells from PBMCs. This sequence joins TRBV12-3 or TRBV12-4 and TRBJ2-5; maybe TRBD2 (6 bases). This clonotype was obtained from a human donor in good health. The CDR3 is CASSFGRKETQYF. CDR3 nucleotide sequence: TGTGCCAGCAGTTTCGGGAGAAAAGAGACCCAGTACTTC.